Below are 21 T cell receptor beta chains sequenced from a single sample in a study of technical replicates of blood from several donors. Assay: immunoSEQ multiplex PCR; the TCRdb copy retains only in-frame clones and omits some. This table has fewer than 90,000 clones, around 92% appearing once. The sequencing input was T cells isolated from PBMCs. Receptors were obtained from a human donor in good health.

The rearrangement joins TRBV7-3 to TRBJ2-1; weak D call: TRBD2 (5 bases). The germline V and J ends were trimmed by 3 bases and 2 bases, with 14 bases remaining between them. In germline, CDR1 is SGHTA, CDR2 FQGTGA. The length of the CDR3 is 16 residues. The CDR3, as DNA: TGTGCCAGCAGCTTCTCTACTAGTAGGGCCTACAATGAGCAGTTCTTC. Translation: CASSFSTSRAYNEQFF.

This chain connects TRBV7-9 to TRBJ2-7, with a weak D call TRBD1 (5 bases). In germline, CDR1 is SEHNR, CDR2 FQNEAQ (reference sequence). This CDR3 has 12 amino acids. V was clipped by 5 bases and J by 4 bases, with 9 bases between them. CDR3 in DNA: TGTGCCAGCAGCCTGACAGTTTACGAGCAGTACTTC. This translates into CASSLTVYEQYF.

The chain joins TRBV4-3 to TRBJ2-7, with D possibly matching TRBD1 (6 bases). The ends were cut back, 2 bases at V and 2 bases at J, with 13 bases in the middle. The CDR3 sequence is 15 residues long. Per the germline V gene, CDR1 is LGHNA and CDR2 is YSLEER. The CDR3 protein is CASSQIMDSTYEQYF. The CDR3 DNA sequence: TGCGCCAGCAGCCAAATCATGGACAGTACCTACGAGCAGTACTTC.

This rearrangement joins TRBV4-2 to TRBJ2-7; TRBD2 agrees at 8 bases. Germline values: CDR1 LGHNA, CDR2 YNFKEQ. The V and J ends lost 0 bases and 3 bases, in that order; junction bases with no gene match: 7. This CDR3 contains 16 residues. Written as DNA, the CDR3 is TGTGCCAGCAGCCAAGATAACAGCGGGAGAATCTACGAGCAGTACTTC. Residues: CASSQDNSGRIYEQYF.

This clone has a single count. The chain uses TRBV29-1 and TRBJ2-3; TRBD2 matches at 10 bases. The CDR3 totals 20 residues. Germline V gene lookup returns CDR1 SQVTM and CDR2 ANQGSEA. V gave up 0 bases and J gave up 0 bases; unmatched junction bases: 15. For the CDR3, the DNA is TGCAGCGTTGAAGAGGGATTACTAGCGGGAAGTCTCCTTAGCACAGATACGCAGTATTTT. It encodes CSVEEGLLAGSLLSTDTQYF.

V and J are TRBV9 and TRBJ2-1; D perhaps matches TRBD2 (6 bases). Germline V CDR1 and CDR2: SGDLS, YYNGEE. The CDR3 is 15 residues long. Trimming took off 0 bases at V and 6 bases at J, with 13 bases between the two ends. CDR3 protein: CASSVGTGVFNEQFF. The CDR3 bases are TGTGCCAGCAGCGTAGGAACGGGAGTCTTCAATGAGCAGTTCTTC.

CDR3 region: CASGLLGANEQFF. The CDR3 DNA reads TGTGCCAGCGGTTTACTGGGAGCGAATGAGCAGTTCTTC. V is TRBV6-1 and J is TRBJ2-1; tentatively, D is TRBD2 (5 bases). The ends were cut back, 8 bases at V and 7 bases at J, with 15 bases in the middle. CDR1 and CDR2 from the germline V gene are MNHNS and SASEGT. The CDR3 spans 13 residues.

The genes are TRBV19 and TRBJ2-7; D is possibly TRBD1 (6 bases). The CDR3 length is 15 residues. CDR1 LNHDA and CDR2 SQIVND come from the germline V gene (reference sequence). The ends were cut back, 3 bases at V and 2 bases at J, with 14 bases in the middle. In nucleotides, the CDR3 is TGTGCCAGTAGTATTAGCAGGGGCCATCCCTACGAGCAGTACTTC. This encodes CASSISRGHPYEQYF.

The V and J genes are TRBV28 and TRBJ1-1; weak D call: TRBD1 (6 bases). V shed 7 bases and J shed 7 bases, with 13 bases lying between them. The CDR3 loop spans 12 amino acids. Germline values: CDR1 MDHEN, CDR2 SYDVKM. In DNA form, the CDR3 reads TGTGCCAGCACCACCGGGACAAGTGAAGCTTTCTTT. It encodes CASTTGTSEAFF.

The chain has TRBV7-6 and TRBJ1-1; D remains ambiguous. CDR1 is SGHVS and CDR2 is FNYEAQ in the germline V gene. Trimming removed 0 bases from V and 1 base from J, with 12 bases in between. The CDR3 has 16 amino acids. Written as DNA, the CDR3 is TGTGCCAGCAGCTTAGCGTATCCGTCCGGGAACACTGAAGCTTTCTTT. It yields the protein CASSLAYPSGNTEAFF.

The DNA of the CDR3 is TGTGCCAGCAGCTCGGGGTCCCACTCCCCCTACGAGCAGTACTTC. It codes for CASSSGSHSPYEQYF. The V gene is TRBV6-5, the J gene TRBJ2-7; TRBD2 might be the D (5 bases). CDR3 length equals 15 residues. The germline CDR1 and CDR2 sequences are MNHEY and SVGAGI. The ends were cut back, 6 bases at V and 2 bases at J, with 17 bases in the middle.

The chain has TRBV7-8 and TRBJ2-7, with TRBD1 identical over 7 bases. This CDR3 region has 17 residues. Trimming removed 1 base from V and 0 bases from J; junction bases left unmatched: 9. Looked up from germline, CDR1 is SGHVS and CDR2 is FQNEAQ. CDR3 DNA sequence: TGTGCCAGCAGCTTAGAAGGGTGGGGACAGAGCTCCTACGAGCAGTACTTC. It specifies CASSLEGWGQSSYEQYF.

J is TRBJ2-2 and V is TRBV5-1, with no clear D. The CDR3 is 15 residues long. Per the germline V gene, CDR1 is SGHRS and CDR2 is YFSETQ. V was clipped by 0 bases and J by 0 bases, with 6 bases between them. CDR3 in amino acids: CASSLAGANTGELFF. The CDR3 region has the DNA TGCGCCAGCAGCTTGGCTGGAGCGAACACCGGGGAGCTGTTTTTT.

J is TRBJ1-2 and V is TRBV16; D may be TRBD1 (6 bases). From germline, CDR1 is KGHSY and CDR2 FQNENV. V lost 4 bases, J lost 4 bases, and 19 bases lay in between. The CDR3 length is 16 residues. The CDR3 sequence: CASSPYSEGQIYGYTF. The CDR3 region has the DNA TGTGCCAGCAGCCCTTACAGCGAAGGACAGATCTATGGCTACACCTTC.

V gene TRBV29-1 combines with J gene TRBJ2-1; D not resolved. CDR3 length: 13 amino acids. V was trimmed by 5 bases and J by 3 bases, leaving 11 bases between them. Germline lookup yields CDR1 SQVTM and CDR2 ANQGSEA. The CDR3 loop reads CSVIGGYYNEQFF. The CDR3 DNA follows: TGCAGCGTTATTGGCGGTTACTACAATGAGCAGTTCTTC.

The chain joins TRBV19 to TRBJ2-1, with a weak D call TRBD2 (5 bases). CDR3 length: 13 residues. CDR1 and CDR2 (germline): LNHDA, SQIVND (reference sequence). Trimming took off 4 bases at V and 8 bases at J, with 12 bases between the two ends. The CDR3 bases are TGTGCCAGTAGTACGGGAAGGGAGTATGAGCAGTTCTTC. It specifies CASSTGREYEQFF.

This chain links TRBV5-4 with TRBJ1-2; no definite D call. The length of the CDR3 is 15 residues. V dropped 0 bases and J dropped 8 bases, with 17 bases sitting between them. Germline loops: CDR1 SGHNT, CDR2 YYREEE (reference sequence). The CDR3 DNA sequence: TGTGCCAGCAGCTTGGGGGCAGGCCTTATTCGCGGCTACACCTTC. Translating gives CASSLGAGLIRGYTF.

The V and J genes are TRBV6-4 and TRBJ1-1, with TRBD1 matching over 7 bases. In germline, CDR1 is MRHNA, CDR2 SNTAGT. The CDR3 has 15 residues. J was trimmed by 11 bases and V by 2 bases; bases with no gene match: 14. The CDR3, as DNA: TGTGCCAGCAGTGACACAGGGGCGCGAGCTTTTCCTGCTTTCTTT. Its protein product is CASSDTGARAFPAFF.

The CDR3 DNA is TGTGCCAGCAGCTTGGTTCTGGGTCTAAGCGTCATCTACGAGCAGTACTTC. It encodes CASSLVLGLSVIYEQYF. The chain has TRBV5-8 and TRBJ2-7; D is undetermined. The CDR3 loop spans 17 amino acids. Trimming cost V 0 bases and J 3 bases, with 19 bases left between them. Germline loops: CDR1 SGHTS, CDR2 YDEGEE.

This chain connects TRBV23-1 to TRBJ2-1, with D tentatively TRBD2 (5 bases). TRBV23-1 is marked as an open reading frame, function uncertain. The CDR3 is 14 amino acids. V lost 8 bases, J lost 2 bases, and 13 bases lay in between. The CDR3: CASHLAWAYNEQFF. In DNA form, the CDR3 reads TGCGCCAGCCATCTAGCTTGGGCCTACAATGAGCAGTTCTTC.

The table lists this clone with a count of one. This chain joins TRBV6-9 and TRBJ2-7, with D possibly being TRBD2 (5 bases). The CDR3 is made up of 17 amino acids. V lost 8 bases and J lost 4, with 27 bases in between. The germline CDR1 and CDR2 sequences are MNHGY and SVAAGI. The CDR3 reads CASRGLKPQRKVYEQYF. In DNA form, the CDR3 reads TGTGCCAGCCGCGGACTTAAACCCCAAAGGAAGGTTTACGAGCAGTACTTC.